This T cell receptor beta chain was obtained from a study of monozygotic twins with inflammatory bowel disease. Notes on the study in general: Different T cell subtypes could not be distinguished.

Regarding this clonotype: As yet, its antigen is unknown.

Each sample's cDNA came from eight separate reactions. One entry per CDR3 protein, without DNA, is what TCRdb gives after re-calling the 5' RACE reads. There are around 140,000 distinct CDR3 sequences in the sample, with around 1.2% held by the top ten. Germline V CDR1 and CDR2: MNHEY, SMNVEV (reference sequence). This CDR3 contains 15 residues. The chain links TRBV27 to TRBJ2-1. The clonotype was recovered from a human donor with ulcerative colitis or Crohn's disease, or a healthy co-twin of an affected twin (not recorded which). Sequenced sample: blood. CDR3: CASSFTGGAYNEQFF.